The 14 T cell receptor beta chains presented below share a single source sample, sequenced in a study of T-cell reconstitution after alpha-beta-depleted transplantation in children. A library of TCRbeta sequences, prepared with unique molecular identifiers, was generated. TCRdb called the PCR reads again in MiXCR, with one record for every CDR3 protein. This sample carries hundreds of thousands of distinct CDR3 sequences, approximately 16% of them seen once, and the ten largest clones take under 1.2%. The sequenced sample was PBMCs from the stem cell graft donor, obtained from the stem cell graft. The receptors come from a human donor who donated a stem cell graft to a child with acute myeloid leukemia.

This clonotype was counted only a few times. The gene calls are TRBV20-1 and TRBJ1-2; weak D call: TRBD1 (6 bases). V was cut by 5 bases and J by 4 bases, with 17 bases left in between. Germline V gene data show CDR1 as DFQATT and CDR2 as SNEGSKA (reference sequence). The CDR3 totals 14 residues. The CDR3 bases are TGCAGTGCTGTCCACAGGGATTCCCCCTATGGCTACACCTTC. The encoded protein is CSAVHRDSPYGYTF.

This sequence joins TRBV24-1 and TRBJ2-4; 10 positions agree with TRBD1. Losses at the gene ends were 4 bases for V and 7 bases for J; bases not matched to a gene: 9. CDR3 length equals 16 residues. CDR1 is KGHDR, CDR2 SFDVKD, per germline. The CDR3 bases are TGTGCCACCAGTGACTCCGGGACAGGGGTTGCGAACATTCAGTACTTC. It is translated as CATSDSGTGVANIQYF.

This clonotype was seen ten or more times. This sequence joins TRBV6-6 and TRBJ2-1; unclear D gene. V was trimmed by 2 bases and J by 5 bases, leaving 7 bases between them. The CDR3 consists of 13 residues. Germline CDR1 reads MNHNY; CDR2 reads SVGAGI (reference sequence). The chain's CDR3 is CASSYGFDNEQFF. The CDR3 nucleotides are TGTGCCAGCAGTTACGGGTTCGACAATGAGCAGTTCTTC.

The chain uses TRBV21-1 and TRBJ2-7; the table's D call of TRBD1 was not tested on the DNA. TRBV21-1 is designated a pseudogene. The CDR3 extends over 12 amino acids. This CDR3 reads CARRDLGGEQYV. CDR3 DNA: TGTGCCAGGAGAGATCTCGGGGGTGAGCAGTACGTC.

Points on this clonotype: A much larger clone lies one base from this, so it may be a read error. Likely a read error: the CDR3 ends without its conserved phenylalanine or tryptophan. The CDR3 spells CSATPKGTGSYEQYL. In nucleotides, the CDR3 is TGCAGTGCTACACCCAAAGGGACAGGTTCCTACGAGCAGTACCTC. The chain recombines TRBV20-1 with TRBJ2-7; 8 bases fit TRBD1. The ends lost 4 bases at V and 1 base at J; junction bases unmatched: 9. The CDR3 runs 15 residues. Germline loops: CDR1 DFQATT, CDR2 SNEGSKA (reference sequence).

This clonotype appeared many times. V usage is TRBV29-1 and J usage is TRBJ2-5, with D tentatively TRBD2 (6 bases). Germline assignment: CDR1 SQVTM and CDR2 ANQGSEA. The CDR3 is 13 amino acids. V lost 0 bases to trimming and J lost 7 bases, with 12 bases between them. The CDR3 reads CSVEEGGPGTQYF. As DNA, the CDR3 is TGCAGCGTTGAAGAAGGAGGGCCGGGGACCCAGTACTTC. Filled out from reference TRBV29-1 and TRBJ2-5, the complete variable domain reads SAVISQKPSRDICQRGTSLTIQCQVDSQVTMMFWYRQQPGQSLTLIATANQGSEATYESGFVIDKFPISRPNLTFSTLTVSNMSPEDSSIYLCSVEEGGPGTQYFGPGTRLLVL.

The chain has TRBV5-1 and TRBJ1-3; no clear D gene. V shed 6 bases and J shed 4 bases, with 8 bases lying between them. The CDR3 contains 12 residues. Germline values: CDR1 SGHRS, CDR2 YFSETQ. CDR3 DNA sequence: TGCGCCAGCACCCCCGGGGGAAACACCATATATTTT. This codes for CASTPGGNTIYF.

V is TRBV12-3 or TRBV12-4 and J is TRBJ2-5, with 7 bases identical to TRBD1. With V trimmed by 8 bases and J by 5 bases, 14 bases remained unmatched. The CDR3 is 15 amino acids. The CDR3 reads CASGDSNFDVETQYF. The CDR3, as DNA: TGTGCCAGCGGGGACAGTAATTTTGATGTTGAGACCCAGTACTTC.

This clonotype was picked up many times. J is TRBJ2-3 and V is TRBV4-2; D may match TRBD1 or TRBD2 (6 bases each). Trimming pared 1 base from V and 4 bases from J, leaving 15 bases between. Germline CDR1 reads LGHNA; CDR2 reads YNFKEQ. The CDR3 is made up of 16 amino acids. Here the CDR3 reads CASSQGTGALADTQYF. CDR3 in DNA: TGTGCCAGCAGCCAAGGAACGGGGGCACTCGCAGATACGCAGTATTTT.

This clonotype was detected many times. The gene calls are TRBV29-1 and TRBJ2-5; D may correspond to TRBD1 or TRBD2 (5 bases each). The CDR3 is 12 residues long. Germline CDR1 and CDR2: SQVTM and ANQGSEA. V was cut by 4 bases and J by 3 bases, with 9 bases left in between. The chain's CDR3 is CSVAVGEETQYF. Written as DNA, the CDR3 is TGCAGCGTTGCGGTGGGGGAAGAGACCCAGTACTTC. Looking up the rest from reference TRBV29-1 and TRBJ2-5 gives the full variable domain: SAVISQKPSRDICQRGTSLTIQCQVDSQVTMMFWYRQQPGQSLTLIATANQGSEATYESGFVIDKFPISRPNLTFSTLTVSNMSPEDSSIYLCSVAVGEETQYFGPGTRLLVL.

V usage is TRBV20-1 and J usage is TRBJ2-7; 8 nucleotides agree with TRBD2. After removal of 3 bases from V and 5 bases from J, the junction contained 15 bases not matched to a gene. The CDR3 runs to 16 residues. CDR1 is DFQATT, CDR2 SNEGSKA, per germline (reference sequence). In DNA, the CDR3 is TGCAGTGCTAGTAAGATGGCCGGGGGGGCTTTCGACGAGCAGTACTTC. Protein product: CSASKMAGGAFDEQYF.

This clonotype was seen repeatedly, ten times or more. The chain recombines TRBV7-2 with TRBJ2-1, with D possibly being TRBD2 (6 bases). V lost 3 bases and J lost 0, with 9 bases in between. The CDR3 totals 15 residues. Germline values: CDR1 SGHTA, CDR2 FQGNSA. This chain's CDR3 is CASSFRAGSYNEQFF. Written as DNA, the CDR3 is TGTGCCAGCAGCTTCCGAGCGGGCTCCTACAATGAGCAGTTCTTC.

This chain joins TRBV5-4 and TRBJ2-1; D perhaps matches TRBD2 (5 bases). Trimming removed 2 bases from V and 10 bases from J, with 13 bases in between. Germline values: CDR1 SGHNT, CDR2 YYREEE (reference sequence). This CDR3 has 13 residues. The chain's CDR3 is CASSFSEGGEQFF. CDR3 in DNA: TGTGCCAGCAGCTTCAGTGAGGGTGGCGAGCAGTTCTTC.

The rearrangement links TRBV5-1 to TRBJ1-1, with 9 bases lining up with TRBD1. Trimming removed 1 base from V and 8 bases from J; junction bases left unmatched: 6. The CDR3 runs 14 residues. The germline CDR1 and CDR2 sequences are SGHRS and YFSETQ. CDR3 nucleotide sequence: TGCGCCAGCAGCTTGCAACAGGGGGCGAGGGAAGCTTTCTTT. It encodes CASSLQQGAREAFF.